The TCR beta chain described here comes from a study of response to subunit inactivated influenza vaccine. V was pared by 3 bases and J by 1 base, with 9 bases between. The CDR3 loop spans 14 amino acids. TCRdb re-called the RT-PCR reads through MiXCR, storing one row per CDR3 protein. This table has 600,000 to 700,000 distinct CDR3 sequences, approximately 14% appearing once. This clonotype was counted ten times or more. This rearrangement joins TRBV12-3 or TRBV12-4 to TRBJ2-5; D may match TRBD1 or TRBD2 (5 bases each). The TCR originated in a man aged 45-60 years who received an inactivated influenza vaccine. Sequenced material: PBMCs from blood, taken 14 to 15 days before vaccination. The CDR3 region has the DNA TGTGCCAGCAGTTTTGGGACGGCCCAAGAGACCCAGTACTTC. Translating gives CASSFGTAQETQYF.